This note documents a single T cell receptor (beta chain) sequence. The entry originates in a study of Ad26.COV2.S vaccination and SARS-CoV-2 variants. Turning to the study itself: Donor had been placed in the Ad26.COV2.S arm of the COV1001 trial. Into the muscle, Ad26.COV2.S was dosed once or twice, 56 days apart.

Some clones are missing from TCRdb's copy, which holds only in-frame ones; the method was immunoSEQ multiplex PCR. The sample lists approximately 350,000 clones, 80% to 90% occurring once. Treatment specified: some 19 received Ad26.COV2.S at low or high dose, single or two shots; roughly five received placebo; per-sample allocation not given. Day 63 after the first injection of vaccine or placebo was the sampling time. As its vector, the vaccine had Ad26, which expressed Wuhan-strain SARS-CoV-2 spike. Unmatched junction bases numbered 8, after V lost 4 bases and J lost 7 bases. Germline lookup yields CDR1 LGHNA and CDR2 YNFKEQ. This CDR3 comprises 15 residues.

The sequencing used peripheral blood, collected in a trial of Ad26.COV2.S vaccine versus placebo. This clonotype was sampled from a person between 18 and 65 years old who received the Ad26.COV2.S COVID-19 vaccine or a placebo. The chain combines TRBV4-2 with TRBJ2-1; TRBD2 agrees at 9 bases. CDR3 nucleotides: TGTGCCAGCAGCCCCCCGGGGACTAGCAGTAATGAGCAGTTCTTC. This sequence encodes CASSPPGTSSNEQFF.